This TCR beta chain was captured in a study of T cell repertoires in cytomegalovirus infection. This CDR3 has 16 amino acids. V was shortened by 0 bases and J by 6 bases, with 17 bases between the two germline ends. CDR1 SGHDN and CDR2 FVKESK come from the germline V gene. TCRdb independently ran MiXCR on the reads; one entry per CDR3 protein. The sample carries 200,000 to 300,000 distinct CDR3 sequences, 9.1% recorded once. The genes are TRBV14 and TRBJ1-2; weak D call: TRBD1 (5 bases). Sequenced sample: PBMCs. This receptor was taken from a human donor in good health (CMV status not recorded). Some clones in this sample may be carry-over from other donors' samples. The chain's CDR3 is CASSQDLLRGSDGYTF. The CDR3, as DNA: TGTGCCAGCAGCCAAGATCTATTGAGGGGATCAGATGGCTACACCTTC.